This TCR beta chain is from a study of T cell responses to AZD1222 COVID-19 vaccine. About the research overall: Second doses were pooled across both intervals (about 4 or about 12 weeks).

Only in-frame clones appear in the TCRdb table, and some are missing; sequencing was by immunoSEQ multiplex PCR. The repertoire holds about 130,000 clones, with over 75% as singletons. V was clipped by 3 bases and J by 3 bases; unmatched bases: 9. Germline CDR1 reads SGDLS; CDR2 reads YYNGEE. The CDR3 is 18 amino acids. This clonotype was obtained from an adult in good health. The V gene is TRBV9, the J gene TRBJ2-3; 14 bases are shared with TRBD2. Sequenced material: peripheral blood, taken on day 0 of AZD1222 vaccination. CDR3 residues: CASSGRTSGRLGTDTQYF. For the CDR3, the DNA is TGTGCCAGCAGCGGCCGGACTAGCGGGAGGTTGGGTACAGATACGCAGTATTTT.